The rows below give T cell receptor beta chains drawn from one sample of a study of blood T cell repertoires in COVID-19. Generated by immunoSEQ multiplex PCR, the TCRdb table keeps only in-frame clones and is missing some. The sample includes 60,000 to 70,000 clones, just over 85% seen only once; the top ten take under 1.5%. Material for sequencing was peripheral blood. These receptors were obtained from a woman aged 55-69 years with acute or convalescent COVID-19. Each CDR3 is given with its conserved first and last residue. The order of the fields is CDR3 protein, CDR3 DNA, D gene, clone size, V gene, CDR3 length, J gene. D genes are given only for firm matches. A row's size may be missing; if present it is once, few, many or a size class.

CDR3 protein: CASSYRQDYTEAFF
CDR3 DNA: TGTGCCAGCAGTTATCGACAGGACTACACTGAAGCTTTCTTT
D gene: -
clone size: -
V gene: TRBV6-5
CDR3 length: 14
J gene: TRBJ1-1

CDR3 protein: CSATGLPGDTQYF
CDR3 DNA: TGCAGCGCAACGGGACTGCCGGGGGATACGCAGTATTTT
D gene: -
clone size: -
V gene: TRBV29-1
CDR3 length: 13
J gene: TRBJ2-3

CDR3 protein: CASSPGQARQPQHF
CDR3 DNA: TGTGCCAGCAGCCCTGGACAGGCGAGACAGCCCCAGCATTTT
D gene: TRBD1
clone size: -
V gene: TRBV7-6
CDR3 length: 14
J gene: TRBJ1-5

CDR3 protein: CASSPNLGRVGTEAFF
CDR3 DNA: TGCGCCAGCAGCCCCAACCTCGGCAGGGTGGGGACTGAAGCTTTCTTT
D gene: -
clone size: -
V gene: TRBV5-1
CDR3 length: 16
J gene: TRBJ1-1

CDR3 protein: CASSSGPDTQYF
CDR3 DNA: TGTGCCAGCAGTTCAGGGCCAGATACGCAGTATTTT
D gene: -
clone size: -
V gene: TRBV28
CDR3 length: 12
J gene: TRBJ2-3

CDR3 protein: CASSLLGQGGQPQHF
CDR3 DNA: TGTGCCAGCAGTTTACTGGGACAGGGTGGACAGCCCCAGCATTTT
D gene: TRBD1
clone size: few
V gene: TRBV28
CDR3 length: 15
J gene: TRBJ1-5

CDR3 protein: CASSPRWLMNTEAFF
CDR3 DNA: TGTGCCAGCAGCCCCAGGTGGCTAATGAACACTGAAGCTTTCTTT
D gene: -
clone size: -
V gene: TRBV7-9
CDR3 length: 15
J gene: TRBJ1-1

CDR3 protein: CASSELAGGYEQYF
CDR3 DNA: TGTGCCAGCAGCGAACTAGCGGGGGGCTACGAGCAGTACTTC
D gene: TRBD2
clone size: -
V gene: TRBV13
CDR3 length: 14
J gene: TRBJ2-7

CDR3 protein: CSALTNEKLFF
CDR3 DNA: TGCAGTGCTCTAACTAATGAAAAACTGTTTTTT
D gene: -
clone size: -
V gene: TRBV20-1
CDR3 length: 11
J gene: TRBJ1-4

CDR3 protein: CASSIFRTGGSNQPQHF
CDR3 DNA: TGTGCCAGCAGCATCTTCCGGACAGGGGGCTCCAATCAGCCCCAGCATTTT
D gene: TRBD1
clone size: -
V gene: TRBV7-2
CDR3 length: 17
J gene: TRBJ1-5

CDR3 protein: CASSRTGGNALYEQYF
CDR3 DNA: TGCGCCAGCAGCAGGACAGGGGGGAACGCCCTCTACGAGCAGTACTTC
D gene: TRBD1
clone size: -
V gene: TRBV5-1
CDR3 length: 16
J gene: TRBJ2-7

CDR3 protein: CASSLGVAGVIWYEQFF
CDR3 DNA: TGTGCCAGCAGCTTAGGAGTAGCGGGAGTAATCTGGTATGAGCAGTTCTTC
D gene: TRBD2
clone size: -
V gene: TRBV7-6
CDR3 length: 17
J gene: TRBJ2-1

CDR3 protein: CASSIGGTGWETQYF
CDR3 DNA: TGTGCCAGTAGTATAGGGGGGACAGGCTGGGAGACCCAGTACTTC
D gene: TRBD1
clone size: -
V gene: TRBV19
CDR3 length: 15
J gene: TRBJ2-5

CDR3 protein: CASSSRQGARGNTIYF
CDR3 DNA: TGTGCCAGTAGTTCCCGACAGGGGGCGCGTGGAAACACCATATATTTT
D gene: TRBD1
clone size: -
V gene: TRBV19
CDR3 length: 16
J gene: TRBJ1-3

CDR3 protein: CASSQERGTSGELDTQYF
CDR3 DNA: TGTGCCAGCAGCCAAGAAAGAGGGACTAGCGGGGAATTGGATACGCAGTATTTT
D gene: TRBD2
clone size: -
V gene: TRBV3-1/TRBV3-2
CDR3 length: 18
J gene: TRBJ2-3

CDR3 protein: CAWRLQGTTNEKLFF
CDR3 DNA: TGTGCCTGGAGATTACAGGGAACAACTAATGAAAAACTGTTTTTT
D gene: -
clone size: -
V gene: TRBV30
CDR3 length: 15
J gene: TRBJ1-4

CDR3 protein: CASSVALAGSGNTIYF
CDR3 DNA: TGTGCCAGCAGCGTAGCTTTGGCAGGATCTGGAAACACCATATATTTT
D gene: -
clone size: -
V gene: TRBV9
CDR3 length: 16
J gene: TRBJ1-3

CDR3 protein: CASSLGTAPRRGNTIYF
CDR3 DNA: TGTGCCAGCAGCTTAGGGACAGCCCCCAGGAGAGGAAACACCATATATTTT
D gene: -
clone size: -
V gene: TRBV7-9
CDR3 length: 17
J gene: TRBJ1-3

CDR3 protein: CASKSGGDVNTGELFF
CDR3 DNA: TGCGCCAGCAAGTCGGGTGGCGACGTTAACACCGGGGAGCTGTTTTTT
D gene: -
clone size: -
V gene: TRBV5-1
CDR3 length: 16
J gene: TRBJ2-2

CDR3 protein: CASSPRTGWLDGYTF
CDR3 DNA: TGCGCCAGCAGCCCGCGGACAGGCTGGCTTGATGGCTACACCTTC
D gene: TRBD1
clone size: -
V gene: TRBV4-1
CDR3 length: 15
J gene: TRBJ1-2

CDR3 protein: CAWDPQNPYEQYF
CDR3 DNA: TGTGCCTGGGACCCACAGAACCCCTACGAGCAGTACTTC
D gene: -
clone size: few
V gene: TRBV30
CDR3 length: 13
J gene: TRBJ2-7

CDR3 protein: CASSTGQGVSEQYF
CDR3 DNA: TGCGCCAGCAGCACCGGACAGGGAGTAAGCGAGCAGTACTTC
D gene: TRBD1
clone size: few
V gene: TRBV5-1
CDR3 length: 14
J gene: TRBJ2-7

CDR3 protein: CASSEEGQIRAGYTF
CDR3 DNA: TGTGCCAGCAGTGAAGAGGGACAGATCCGGGCGGGCTACACCTTC
D gene: TRBD1
clone size: -
V gene: TRBV6-1
CDR3 length: 15
J gene: TRBJ1-2

CDR3 protein: CASRHLFGRGETEAFF
CDR3 DNA: TGCGCCAGCAGACACCTCTTCGGGAGGGGCGAGACTGAAGCTTTCTTT
D gene: -
clone size: -
V gene: TRBV4-1
CDR3 length: 16
J gene: TRBJ1-1

CDR3 protein: CASPREGVTEAFF
CDR3 DNA: TGTGCCAGCCCCAGGGAGGGTGTCACTGAAGCTTTCTTT
D gene: -
clone size: -
V gene: TRBV6-5
CDR3 length: 13
J gene: TRBJ1-1

CDR3 protein: CASSLQGDSYNSPLHF
CDR3 DNA: TGTGCCAGCAGCTTACAGGGGGATTCCTATAATTCACCCCTCCACTTT
D gene: TRBD1
clone size: -
V gene: TRBV13
CDR3 length: 16
J gene: TRBJ1-6

CDR3 protein: CASSGRHITSGRANTQYF
CDR3 DNA: TGCGCCAGCAGCGGACGACACATCACTAGCGGGAGGGCCAATACGCAGTATTTT
D gene: TRBD2
clone size: -
V gene: TRBV5-1
CDR3 length: 18
J gene: TRBJ2-3

CDR3 protein: CASSLNRGKTDTQYF
CDR3 DNA: TGCGCCAGCAGCTTAAACAGGGGAAAGACAGATACGCAGTATTTT
D gene: TRBD1
clone size: -
V gene: TRBV5-1
CDR3 length: 15
J gene: TRBJ2-3

CDR3 protein: CAWGRGDNYGYTF
CDR3 DNA: TGTGCCTGGGGGAGGGGGGATAACTATGGCTACACCTTC
D gene: -
clone size: -
V gene: TRBV30
CDR3 length: 13
J gene: TRBJ1-2

CDR3 protein: CTSSQDREDEQYF
CDR3 DNA: TGCACCAGCAGCCAAGATAGGGAGGACGAGCAGTACTTC
D gene: -
clone size: -
V gene: TRBV1
CDR3 length: 13
J gene: TRBJ2-7

CDR3 protein: CASSLAGTGQAFF
CDR3 DNA: TGTGCCAGCAGTTTAGCCGGGACAGGTCAAGCTTTCTTT
D gene: TRBD1
clone size: few
V gene: TRBV28
CDR3 length: 13
J gene: TRBJ1-1

CDR3 protein: CAWTSPGINQPQHF
CDR3 DNA: TGTGCCTGGACCAGCCCCGGGATAAATCAGCCCCAGCATTTT
D gene: -
clone size: once
V gene: TRBV30
CDR3 length: 14
J gene: TRBJ1-5

CDR3 protein: CAISGTGVNGYTF
CDR3 DNA: TGTGCCATCAGCGGGACAGGGGTTAATGGCTACACCTTC
D gene: TRBD1
clone size: -
V gene: TRBV10-3
CDR3 length: 13
J gene: TRBJ1-2

CDR3 protein: CASSRGGETYEQYF
CDR3 DNA: TGCGCCAGCAGTCGAGGGGGGGAGACCTACGAGCAGTACTTC
D gene: -
clone size: once
V gene: TRBV5-1
CDR3 length: 14
J gene: TRBJ2-7

CDR3 protein: CASSPLRAAEQFF
CDR3 DNA: TGTGCCAGCAGCCCCCTGAGGGCCGCCGAGCAGTTCTTC
D gene: -
clone size: few
V gene: TRBV6-5
CDR3 length: 13
J gene: TRBJ2-1

CDR3 protein: CASSEVRYNEQFF
CDR3 DNA: TGTGCCAGCAGTGAAGTGAGGTACAATGAGCAGTTCTTC
D gene: -
clone size: -
V gene: TRBV6-1
CDR3 length: 13
J gene: TRBJ2-1

CDR3 protein: CASSYGTRGLNYGYTF
CDR3 DNA: TGTGCCAGCAGTTACGGGACACGCGGCCTTAACTATGGCTACACCTTC
D gene: -
clone size: -
V gene: TRBV6-2/TRBV6-3
CDR3 length: 16
J gene: TRBJ1-2

CDR3 protein: CASRLDSGYTF
CDR3 DNA: TGTGCCAGCAGACTGGACAGCGGCTACACCTTC
D gene: -
clone size: -
V gene: TRBV2
CDR3 length: 11
J gene: TRBJ1-2

CDR3 protein: CASSLEQQGTIHNEQFF
CDR3 DNA: TGCGCCAGCAGCTTGGAGCAACAGGGTACTATCCACAATGAGCAGTTCTTC
D gene: -
clone size: -
V gene: TRBV5-1
CDR3 length: 17
J gene: TRBJ2-1

CDR3 protein: CAWSTRENQPQHF
CDR3 DNA: TGTGCCTGGAGTACGAGGGAAAATCAGCCCCAGCATTTT
D gene: -
clone size: -
V gene: TRBV30
CDR3 length: 13
J gene: TRBJ1-5

CDR3 protein: CASSSTARAGGYEQYF
CDR3 DNA: TGTGCCAGCAGTTCGACCGCGAGGGCAGGGGGTTACGAGCAGTACTTC
D gene: TRBD1
clone size: -
V gene: TRBV6-5
CDR3 length: 16
J gene: TRBJ2-7

CDR3 protein: CASSSGQGDSYEQYF
CDR3 DNA: TGCGCCAGCAGCTCTGGACAGGGGGACTCCTACGAGCAGTACTTC
D gene: TRBD1
clone size: -
V gene: TRBV5-1
CDR3 length: 15
J gene: TRBJ2-7

CDR3 protein: CASSVDPSGGPGPSTDTQYF
CDR3 DNA: TGTGCCAGCAGCGTTGACCCTAGCGGGGGTCCGGGGCCTAGCACAGATACGCAGTATTTT
D gene: TRBD2
clone size: -
V gene: TRBV9
CDR3 length: 20
J gene: TRBJ2-3

CDR3 protein: CASKTGGSGNNEQFF
CDR3 DNA: TGTGCCAGCAAGACAGGGGGGAGCGGGAACAATGAGCAGTTCTTC
D gene: TRBD1
clone size: -
V gene: TRBV6-5
CDR3 length: 15
J gene: TRBJ2-1

CDR3 protein: CASSGGARGAGNEQFF
CDR3 DNA: TGCGCCAGCAGCGGGGGGGCGAGGGGGGCCGGCAATGAGCAGTTCTTC
D gene: -
clone size: once
V gene: TRBV5-1
CDR3 length: 16
J gene: TRBJ2-1

CDR3 protein: CASSLPAKGQTQYF
CDR3 DNA: TGTGCCAGCAGCCTGCCCGCAAAGGGGCAGACCCAGTACTTC
D gene: -
clone size: once
V gene: TRBV3-1/TRBV3-2
CDR3 length: 14
J gene: TRBJ2-5

CDR3 protein: CSGGNTEAFF
CDR3 DNA: TGCAGCGGAGGGAACACTGAAGCTTTCTTT
D gene: -
clone size: -
V gene: TRBV29-1
CDR3 length: 10
J gene: TRBJ1-1

CDR3 protein: CASSLYTLTEAFF
CDR3 DNA: TGTGCCAGCAGCTTGTATACTTTGACTGAAGCTTTCTTT
D gene: -
clone size: -
V gene: TRBV11-1
CDR3 length: 13
J gene: TRBJ1-1

CDR3 protein: CASSEVVRINYGYTF
CDR3 DNA: TGTGCCAGCAGTGAAGTGGTCAGGATTAACTATGGCTACACCTTC
D gene: -
clone size: -
V gene: TRBV6-1
CDR3 length: 15
J gene: TRBJ1-2

CDR3 protein: CASSIVPATNEKLFF
CDR3 DNA: TGTGCCAGTAGTATTGTTCCAGCAACTAATGAAAAACTGTTTTTT
D gene: -
clone size: -
V gene: TRBV19
CDR3 length: 15
J gene: TRBJ1-4